This TCR beta chain was identified in a study of Ad26.COV2.S vaccination and SARS-CoV-2 variants. Treatment of the sample: some 20 received Ad26.COV2.S at low or high dose, single or two shots; about five received placebo; per-sample allocation not given. Following the first vaccine or placebo injection, samples were taken on day 63. The repertoire was sequenced with immunoSEQ multiplex PCR; TCRdb's copy has only in-frame clones and lacks some. The data contain some 340,000 clones, 85% of them singletons. The material was peripheral blood, obtained in a trial of Ad26.COV2.S vaccine versus placebo. This TCR was sampled from a person between 18 and 59 years old who received the Ad26.COV2.S COVID-19 vaccine or a placebo.

DNA for the CDR3: TGTGCCAGCAGCCCGCGCTTAGGGACTAGCGGTTCCAGCGAGCAGTTCTTC. Encoded protein: CASSPRLGTSGSSEQFF. The chain is built from TRBV11-2 and TRBJ2-1, with 11 bases aligning to TRBD2. The CDR3 is made up of 17 amino acids. J lost 10 bases, V lost 5 bases, and 16 bases had no gene match. The germline V gene has CDR1 SGHAT and CDR2 FQNNGV. Variable domain in full (rest from reference TRBV11-2 and TRBJ2-1): EAGVAQSPRYKIIEKRQSVAFWCNPISGHATLYWYQQILGQGPKLLIQFQNNGVVDDSQLPKDRFSAERLKGVDSTLKIQPAKLEDSAVYLCASSPRLGTSGSSEQFFGPGTRLTVL.